Sequencing of this T cell receptor beta chain was carried out in a study of blood T cell repertoires in COVID-19. V shed 4 bases and J 0 bases; nucleotides not matched to a gene: 6. Per germline, CDR1 LGHNA and CDR2 YNFKEQ. This CDR3 has 17 residues. Produced via immunoSEQ multiplex PCR; TCRdb's table is partial and in-frame only. This table holds hundreds of thousands of clones, 80% to 90% found once. Grouping used clinical history reported by participants in a survey and questionnaire. Sequencing was done on a sample of PBMCs or T cells enriched from blood (not recorded which). This clonotype was obtained from a man aged 18-30 years who had recovered from COVID-19. The chain links TRBV4-2 to TRBJ2-6; 7 bases are shared with TRBD1. DNA for the CDR3: TGTGCCAGCAGCCCCGGGACAGTCGTCTCTGGGGCCAACGTCCTGACTTTC. As protein: CASSPGTVVSGANVLTF.